This T cell receptor (beta chain) was documented in a study of cytotoxic CD8 clonotypes in ibrutinib-treated CLL. General study results and limits: Clonality at baseline surpassed age-matched healthy donors and tracked circulating CD8+ T-cell counts. Clonality was elevated at ibrutinib response and had returned toward baseline at progression. Under treatment, the uncommon public clonotypes either contracted or remained stable.

CDR1 is MGHRA and CDR2 is YSYEKL in the germline V gene. The CDR3 is 15 residues long. V lost 1 base and J 7 bases, leaving 13 bases between the germline ends. Sequencing was designed to attain a depth spanning 1 in 200,000 to 1 in 1 million T cells. Sequenced by immunoSEQ multiplex PCR; TCRdb stores in-frame clones only, minus some. The sample contains under 35,000 clones, 55% to 70% of which appear only once. Regarding this clone: What it recognizes is unknown.

This receptor was identified in a human donor with chronic lymphocytic leukemia. The V gene is TRBV4-1, the J gene TRBJ1-4, with D uncertain. The material was PBMCs, obtained after 24 months of ibrutinib treatment. CDR3 bases: TGCGCCAGCAGCCAAGTGGGTACCTTCCCTGAAAAACTGTTTTTT. Translation gives CASSQVGTFPEKLFF.